The sequence of this TCR beta chain was determined in a study of beta chain features in type 1 diabetes. Whole-study results and caveats: Lower insertion and higher deletion counts appeared at VDJ junctions in type 1 diabetes patients.

To note about this clone: Antigen unknown.

V was shortened by 4 bases and J by 8 bases, with 11 bases between the two germline ends. CDR1 is SQVTM, CDR2 ANQGSEA, per germline. The CDR3 extends over 12 amino acids. Averaging approximately 120 mL, one heparinised blood draw came from each individual donor. Expressed TCRB transcripts were sequenced after all isolated RNA was converted to cDNA. Libraries were prepared by immunoSEQ multiplex PCR; TCRdb keeps only in-frame clonotypes and omits some of them. The data contain roughly 170,000 clones, 13% of them singletons. The sample was central memory CD4+ T cells from blood. V is TRBV29-1 and J is TRBJ1-4; no firm D call. The clonotype comes from a woman younger than 30 in good health. CDR3 region: CSVALREEKLFF. The DNA for the CDR3 is TGCAGCGTTGCCCTCCGGGAGGAAAAACTGTTTTTT.